Listed below are T cell receptor beta chains from one sample, sequenced in a study of human T cells and chemical hapten exposure. MiXCR, applied by TCRdb to the RACE reads, yields one record per CDR3 protein. Altogether 150,000 to 200,000 distinct CDR3 sequences are present, about 31% being singletons, with the ten largest covering just under 3%. Source: whole blood, taken in connection with sensitization to the hapten diphenylcyclopropenone (DPC). The receptors originated from a woman aged 25 to 39 with alopecia areata. Some clones in this sample may be carry-over from other donors' samples. The CDR3 runs from the conserved cysteine through the conserved F or W. A D gene is named only where the DNA matches it firmly. Size is stated for part of the rows, as once, few or many counts, or as a class when the clone is expanded.

cdr3_nt cdr3_aa v_call clone_size d_call j_call
TGCAGTGCTACCCGGGAACCCACATGGGGTGAGCAGTTCTTC CSATREPTWGEQFF TRBV20-1 . . TRBJ2-1
TGTGCCAGCAGTGACGACTATAGCACCGGGGAGCTGTTTTTT CASSDDYSTGELFF TRBV2 . . TRBJ2-2
TGCAGTGCTCAGAGTTATAAAGCTTTCTTT CSAQSYKAFF TRBV20-1 . . TRBJ1-1
TGCAGCGTTGAGGGACAGTCCTATGGCTACACCTTC CSVEGQSYGYTF TRBV29-1 . TRBD1 TRBJ1-2
TGCGCCAGCCGGCTGGAGGCCTCCTACAATGAGCAGTTCTTC CASRLEASYNEQFF TRBV5-1 few . TRBJ2-1
TGTGCCAGCAGTCCCAGGGCCGTAACCGGGGAGCTGTTTTTT CASSPRAVTGELFF TRBV12-3/TRBV12-4 . . TRBJ2-2
TGCGCCAGCAGCCAAGAGTTCACTAGGCGGGCCGGGGAGCTGTTTTTT CASSQEFTRRAGELFF TRBV4-3 . . TRBJ2-2
TGTGCCAGCAGCCCAGATAACAGGGCCGGGGAGCTGTTTTTT CASSPDNRAGELFF TRBV6-2/TRBV6-3 few . TRBJ2-2
TGTGCCAGCAGGCAGGGCTCGGGCAATCAGCCCCAGCATTTT CASRQGSGNQPQHF TRBV28 few . TRBJ1-5
TGCAGCGCAGAGAGCCCACAGGATGGCTACACCTTC CSAESPQDGYTF TRBV29-1 . . TRBJ1-2
TGTGCCAGCAGTGAACTTTTATATGGCAGGGAAGATACGCAGTATTTT CASSELLYGREDTQYF TRBV2 . . TRBJ2-3
TGCGCCAGCAGCTCGTATGATTTTAACCAGTTCTTC CASSSYDFNQFF TRBV5-1 once . TRBJ2-1
TGTGCCAGCAGTTTGCCAGGGGCTGGTAATCAGCCCCAGCATTTT CASSLPGAGNQPQHF TRBV28 . . TRBJ1-5
TGTGCCAGCAGCTCTCAGTCGTCAACTAATGAAAAACTGTTTTTT CASSSQSSTNEKLFF TRBV9 . . TRBJ1-4
TGCAGCGCCACGACAGGGAACACCTACGAGCAGTACTTC CSATTGNTYEQYF TRBV29-1 few TRBD1 TRBJ2-7
TGTGTCATCCGGGACAGACCAACGAACACCGGGGAGCTGTTTTTT CVIRDRPTNTGELFF TRBV10-3 once TRBD1 TRBJ2-2
TGTGCCAGCAGCTTAAGGGCGGGCTTGGATGATACGCAGTATTTT CASSLRAGLDDTQYF TRBV7-6 . . TRBJ2-3
TGCAGCGTTGACCAACTGAACACTGAAGCTTTCTTT CSVDQLNTEAFF TRBV29-1 . . TRBJ1-1
TGTGCCAGCAGCCTCGCCCCGGGACCCACCACAGATACGCAGTATTTT CASSLAPGPTTDTQYF TRBV7-2 many . TRBJ2-3
TGCAGCGTTACTTGGGAGGTAAACACTGAAGCTTTCTTT CSVTWEVNTEAFF TRBV29-1 many . TRBJ1-1
TGCAGCGTTGCTAGCTCAGACTATGGCTACACCTTC CSVASSDYGYTF TRBV29-1 . . TRBJ1-2
TGCAGCGTGGGGGACAGGGGGGGAAACACCATATATTTT CSVGDRGGNTIYF TRBV29-1 few TRBD1 TRBJ1-3
TGTGCCAGCAGCCAACCGGGACAGGGACTGGGGGAGCAGTACTTC CASSQPGQGLGEQYF TRBV14 . TRBD1 TRBJ2-7
TGTGCCAGCAGCTTGTCGTCCCGGACCAATGAGCAGTTCTTC CASSLSSRTNEQFF TRBV5-6 . . TRBJ2-1
TGTGCCAGCAGCCAAGGACCGCAAGCGGGTGAAAAACTGTTTTTT CASSQGPQAGEKLFF TRBV4-2 . . TRBJ1-4
TGCAGTGCTAGACAAGGCCCCTATGACAGTTCCGAGCAGTACTTC CSARQGPYDSSEQYF TRBV20-1 few . TRBJ2-7
TGCGCCAGCAGCTTGGCCCTCTCTGGGAACACTGAAGCTTTCTTT CASSLALSGNTEAFF TRBV5-1 . . TRBJ1-1
TGTGCCAGCAGCCAAGACCAGCGGGGTGCCTACGAGCAGTACTTC CASSQDQRGAYEQYF TRBV3-1 . TRBD2 TRBJ2-7
TGTGCCAGCAGCGCCCGACCCGGAGAGACCCAGTACTTC CASSARPGETQYF TRBV9 few . TRBJ2-5
TGTGCCAGCAGCCAATCTGGGGCCAACGTCCTGACTTTC CASSQSGANVLTF TRBV3-1 . . TRBJ2-6
TGTGCCAGCGGACACAGGGGTACTTACAATGAGCAGTTCTTC CASGHRGTYNEQFF TRBV2 few TRBD1 TRBJ2-1
TGTGCCAGCAGCTCCAACAATGAGCAGTTCTTC CASSSNNEQFF TRBV7-2 few . TRBJ2-1
TGCAGCGTTGAAGGGCCGGTGAACACTGAAGCTTTCTTT CSVEGPVNTEAFF TRBV29-1 many . TRBJ1-1
TGTGCCAGCAGCTTAGTGGAGAGATTGAACACTGAAGCTTTCTTT CASSLVERLNTEAFF TRBV7-2 . . TRBJ1-1
TGTGCCATCAGCCGAGACAGCTATGGCTACACCTTC CAISRDSYGYTF TRBV10-3 many . TRBJ1-2
TGCAGCGTTGAAGGGACTTCCACAGATACGCAGTATTTT CSVEGTSTDTQYF TRBV29-1 . . TRBJ2-3
TGCGCCAGCAGCCAAGACGCGGGCAGGGGTTACGAGCAGTACTTC CASSQDAGRGYEQYF TRBV4-1 few . TRBJ2-7